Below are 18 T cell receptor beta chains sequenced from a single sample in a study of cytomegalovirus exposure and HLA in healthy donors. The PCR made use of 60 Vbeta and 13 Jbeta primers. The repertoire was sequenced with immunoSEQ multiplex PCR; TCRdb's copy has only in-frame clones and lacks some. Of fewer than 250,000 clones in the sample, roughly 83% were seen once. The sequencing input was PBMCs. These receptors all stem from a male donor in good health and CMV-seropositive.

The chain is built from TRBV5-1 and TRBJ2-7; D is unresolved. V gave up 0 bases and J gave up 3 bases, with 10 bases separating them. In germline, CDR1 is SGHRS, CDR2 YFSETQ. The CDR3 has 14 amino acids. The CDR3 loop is CASSLAPAGYEQYF. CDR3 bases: TGCGCCAGCAGCTTGGCCCCAGCAGGCTACGAGCAGTACTTC.

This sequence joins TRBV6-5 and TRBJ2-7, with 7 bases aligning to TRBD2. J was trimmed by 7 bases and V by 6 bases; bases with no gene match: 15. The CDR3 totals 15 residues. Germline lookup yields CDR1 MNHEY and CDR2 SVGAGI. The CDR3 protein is CASRSSGMVVWEQYF. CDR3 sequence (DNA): TGTGCCAGCAGATCGAGCGGGATGGTGGTTTGGGAGCAGTACTTC.

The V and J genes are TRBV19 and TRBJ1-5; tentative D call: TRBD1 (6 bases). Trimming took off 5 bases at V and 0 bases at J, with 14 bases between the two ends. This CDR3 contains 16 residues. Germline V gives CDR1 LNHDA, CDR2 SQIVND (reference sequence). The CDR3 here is CASSSIPGVSNQPQHF. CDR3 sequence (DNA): TGTGCCAGTAGTTCGATCCCAGGGGTTAGCAATCAGCCCCAGCATTTT.

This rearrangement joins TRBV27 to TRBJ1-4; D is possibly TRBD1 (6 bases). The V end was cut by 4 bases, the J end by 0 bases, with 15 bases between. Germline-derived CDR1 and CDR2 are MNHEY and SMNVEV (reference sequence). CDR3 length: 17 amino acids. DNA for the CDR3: TGTGCCAGCAGTTCCATGACAGGACGCTCAACTAATGAAAAACTGTTTTTT. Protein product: CASSSMTGRSTNEKLFF.

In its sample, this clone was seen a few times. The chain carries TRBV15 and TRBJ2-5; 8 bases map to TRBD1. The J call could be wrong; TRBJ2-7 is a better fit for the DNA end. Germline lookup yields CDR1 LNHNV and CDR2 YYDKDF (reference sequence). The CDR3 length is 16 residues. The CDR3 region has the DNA TGTGCCACCAGCAGGCAAAAGACAGGGGTGGAGGGCGAGCAGTACTTC. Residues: CATSRQKTGVEGEQYF.

DNA of the CDR3: TGTGCCAGCAGTTTAACTAGCGGGGGGGCCGGCCCCCACAGAGAGCAGTTCTTC. This codes for CASSLTSGGAGPHREQFF. V usage is TRBV27 and J usage is TRBJ2-1; TRBD2 matches 13 bases. V lost 2 bases and J lost 10; bases outside the gene matches: 14. The germline CDR1 and CDR2 sequences are MNHEY and SMNVEV (reference sequence). This CDR3 has 18 residues.

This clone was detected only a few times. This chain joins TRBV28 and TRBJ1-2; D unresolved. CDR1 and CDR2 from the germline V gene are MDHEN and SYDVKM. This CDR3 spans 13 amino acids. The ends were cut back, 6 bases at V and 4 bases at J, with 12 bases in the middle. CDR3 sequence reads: CASRGGGIYGYTF. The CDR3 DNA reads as TGTGCCAGCAGGGGCGGAGGGATCTATGGCTACACCTTC.

CDR3 sequence (DNA): TGTGCCAGCGCCACCAACCAGGGGAGTGAAGCTTTCTTT. This codes for CASATNQGSEAFF. The chain employs TRBV18 and TRBJ1-1; TRBD1 might be the D (6 bases). CDR1 and CDR2 (germline): KGHSH, LQKENI. V was trimmed by 8 bases and J by 7 bases, leaving 17 bases between them. This CDR3 is built from 13 residues.

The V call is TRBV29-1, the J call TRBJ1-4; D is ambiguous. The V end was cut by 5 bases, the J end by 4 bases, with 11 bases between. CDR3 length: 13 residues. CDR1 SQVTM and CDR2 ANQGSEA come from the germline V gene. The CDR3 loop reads CSVITGVNEKLFF. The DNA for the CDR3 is TGCAGCGTTATAACCGGGGTTAATGAAAAACTGTTTTTT.

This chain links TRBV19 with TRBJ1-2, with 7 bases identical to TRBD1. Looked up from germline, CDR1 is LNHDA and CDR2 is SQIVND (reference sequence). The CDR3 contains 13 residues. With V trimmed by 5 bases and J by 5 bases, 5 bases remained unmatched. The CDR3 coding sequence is TGTGCCAGTAGTCCGACAGGGCTGTATGGCTACACCTTC. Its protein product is CASSPTGLYGYTF.

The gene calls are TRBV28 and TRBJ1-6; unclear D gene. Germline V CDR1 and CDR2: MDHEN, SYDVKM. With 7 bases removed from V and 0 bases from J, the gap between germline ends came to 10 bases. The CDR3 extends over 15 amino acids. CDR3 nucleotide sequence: TGTGCCAGCATCGCGGAGAGCTCCTATAATTCACCCCTCCACTTT. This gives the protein CASIAESSYNSPLHF.

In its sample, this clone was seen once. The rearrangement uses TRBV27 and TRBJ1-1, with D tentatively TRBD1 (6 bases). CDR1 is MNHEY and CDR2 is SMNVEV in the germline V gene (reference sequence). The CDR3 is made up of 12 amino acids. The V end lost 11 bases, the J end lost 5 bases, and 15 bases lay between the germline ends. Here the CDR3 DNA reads TGTGCCTCCCACAGGGTGGGGACTGAAGCTTTCTTT. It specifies CASHRVGTEAFF.

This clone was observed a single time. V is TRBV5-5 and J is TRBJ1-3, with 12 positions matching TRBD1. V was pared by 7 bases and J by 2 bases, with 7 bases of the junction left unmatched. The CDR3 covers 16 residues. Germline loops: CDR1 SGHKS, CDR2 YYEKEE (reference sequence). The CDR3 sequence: CASSPGTGGPGNTIYF. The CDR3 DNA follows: TGTGCCAGCTCCCCCGGGACAGGGGGCCCTGGAAACACCATATATTTT.

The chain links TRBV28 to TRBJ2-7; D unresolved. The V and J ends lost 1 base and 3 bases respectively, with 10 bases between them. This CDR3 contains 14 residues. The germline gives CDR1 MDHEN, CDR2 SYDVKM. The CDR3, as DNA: TGTGCCAGCAGTTTATCTCCCTCAGGCTACGAGCAGTACTTC. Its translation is CASSLSPSGYEQYF.

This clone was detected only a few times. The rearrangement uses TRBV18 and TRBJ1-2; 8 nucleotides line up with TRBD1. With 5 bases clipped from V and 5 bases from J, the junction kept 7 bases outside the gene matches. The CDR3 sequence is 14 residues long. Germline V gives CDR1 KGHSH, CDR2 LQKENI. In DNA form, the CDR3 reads TGTGCCAGCTCAAGGCAGACAGGGGAGTATGGCTACACCTTC. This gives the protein CASSRQTGEYGYTF.

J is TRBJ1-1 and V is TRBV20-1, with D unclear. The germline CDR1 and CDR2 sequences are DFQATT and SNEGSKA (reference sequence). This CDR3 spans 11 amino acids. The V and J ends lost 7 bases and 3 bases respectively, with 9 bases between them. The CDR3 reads CSGPGDTEAFF. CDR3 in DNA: TGCAGTGGCCCCGGGGACACTGAAGCTTTCTTT.

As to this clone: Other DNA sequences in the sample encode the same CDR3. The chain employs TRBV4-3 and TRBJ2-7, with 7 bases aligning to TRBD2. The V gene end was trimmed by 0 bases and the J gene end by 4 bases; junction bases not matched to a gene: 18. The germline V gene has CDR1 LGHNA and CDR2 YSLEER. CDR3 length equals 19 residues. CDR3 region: CASSQDRHGLAGEKYEQYF. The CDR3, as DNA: TGCGCCAGCAGCCAAGATAGGCATGGACTGGCGGGAGAAAAGTACGAGCAGTACTTC.

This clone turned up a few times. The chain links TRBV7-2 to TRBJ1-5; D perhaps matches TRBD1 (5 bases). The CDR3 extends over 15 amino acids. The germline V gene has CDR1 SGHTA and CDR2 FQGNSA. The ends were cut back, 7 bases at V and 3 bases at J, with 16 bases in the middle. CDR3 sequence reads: CASTLQGRVNQPQHF. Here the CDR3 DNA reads TGTGCCAGCACCTTGCAGGGCAGAGTCAATCAGCCCCAGCATTTT.